This T cell receptor beta chain was sequenced in a study of cytomegalovirus exposure and HLA in healthy donors. The study, taken as a whole, reports: Later analysis suggested most CMV-associated TCR beta chains were HLA-restricted. In a later analysis, TCR beta V- and J-gene trimming showed a link to a missense DCLRE1C variant. In an earlier analysis, in approximately 630 donors, most V segments appeared productive either ~87% or ~30% of the time.

PCR used 60 Vbeta primers and 13 Jbeta primers. Sequencing used immunoSEQ multiplex PCR; TCRdb keeps in-frame clones, though not all of them. The sample consists of roughly 200,000 clones, 70% to 80% of them appearing once. This clone was counted between two and nine times. Antigen specificity is unknown. The sample taken for sequencing was PBMCs. This clonotype originated in a woman aged 35 to 49 in good health and CMV-seronegative.

The DNA of the CDR3 is TGTGCCAGCAGCTTCGGTCTGGGGGGAGGAACTGAAGCTTTCTTT. Amino acids: CASSFGLGGGTEAFF. The chain links TRBV5-4 to TRBJ1-1, with a tentative D call TRBD1 (5 bases). The germline V gene encodes CDR1 SGHNT and CDR2 YYREEE (reference sequence). CDR3 size: 15 residues. V gave up 2 bases and J gave up 5 bases, with 16 bases separating them.